The 12 T cell receptor beta chains in this list originate from one sample, sequenced in a study of blood T cell repertoires in COVID-19. The assay was immunoSEQ multiplex PCR, and TCRdb's table has in-frame clones only and misses some. The sample includes about 200,000 clones, 70% to 80% of them seen just once. Sequenced material: peripheral blood. Every receptor here comes from a woman aged 40-49 years with COVID-19, enrolled during active disease.

This clone turned up a few times. The rearrangement uses TRBV5-6 and TRBJ1-6; 8 bases match TRBD1. The V segment lost 2 bases and the J segment 10 bases; nucleotides outside the gene matches: 8. This CDR3 has 15 amino acids. Per germline, CDR1 SGHDT and CDR2 YYEEEE. The CDR3 DNA is TGTGCCAGCAGCTTCTCGGACAGGGAGGGGTCACCCCTCCACTTT. This gives the protein CASSFSDREGSPLHF.

The rearrangement joins TRBV19 to TRBJ1-1; D gene ambiguous. The CDR3 is 12 amino acids. The V end was cut by 5 bases, the J end by 5 bases, with 9 bases between. CDR1 LNHDA and CDR2 SQIVND come from the germline V gene (reference sequence). CDR3 coding DNA: TGTGCCAGTAGTTTCTCGGGGACTGAAGCTTTCTTT. Translated: CASSFSGTEAFF.

The chain joins TRBV7-8 to TRBJ2-2, with D unresolved. This CDR3 is 14 amino acids long. Looked up from germline, CDR1 is SGHVS and CDR2 is FQNEAQ. V was clipped by 5 bases and J by 4 bases, with 11 bases between them. The CDR3 sequence: CASSPDSITGELFF. As DNA, the CDR3 is TGTGCCAGCAGCCCCGACTCTATCACCGGGGAGCTGTTTTTT.

The CDR3 DNA reads TGTGCCAGCAGTGGCTATGGTGCGTACACTGAAGCTTTCTTT. Translating gives CASSGYGAYTEAFF. The rearrangement links TRBV2 to TRBJ1-1; D call uncertain. CDR1 and CDR2 from the germline V gene are SNHLY and FYNNEI. This CDR3 is 14 amino acids long. Trimming pared 4 bases from V and 3 bases from J, leaving 12 bases between.

V gene TRBV3-1 (or the pseudogene TRBV3-2) combines with J gene TRBJ2-1; 8 bases align to TRBD2. Trimming at V came to 2 bases and at J to 8 bases, leaving 14 bases not matched to a gene. The CDR3 sequence is 17 residues long. Germline V CDR1 and CDR2: LGHDT, YNNKEL (reference sequence). Written as DNA, the CDR3 is TGTGCCAGCAGCCAAACTACTAGCGGCTGGGGAGGCGATGAGCAGTTCTTC. This translates into CASSQTTSGWGGDEQFF.

The chain joins TRBV23-1 to TRBJ1-3; 8 bases match TRBD1. TRBV23-1 falls under the ORF class, with uncertain function. The CDR3 is 13 residues long. Unmatched junction bases numbered 2, after V lost 6 bases and J lost 4 bases. Here the CDR3 DNA reads TGCGCCAGCAGCAGGGGGCTAGGAAACACCATATATTTT. Its translation: CASSRGLGNTIYF.

The gene calls are TRBV7-9 and TRBJ1-1; D not resolved. This CDR3 region has 15 residues. Germline values: CDR1 SEHNR, CDR2 FQNEAQ (reference sequence). V was trimmed by 0 bases and J by 1 base, leaving 9 bases between them. CDR3: CASSLAAPSNTEAFF. CDR3 nucleotide sequence: TGTGCCAGCAGCTTAGCGGCCCCGTCGAACACTGAAGCTTTCTTT.

The chain carries TRBV6-1 and TRBJ1-2; D remains unclear. CDR3 length: 15 amino acids. From germline, CDR1 is MNHNS and CDR2 SASEGT. Trimming took off 5 bases at V and 4 bases at J, with 17 bases between the two ends. The CDR3 spells CASSSSELIAYGYTF. The DNA for the CDR3 is TGTGCCAGCAGTTCCAGCGAACTGATTGCCTATGGCTACACCTTC.

The genes are TRBV30 and TRBJ2-5, with TRBD2 matching 7 bases. CDR1 GTSNPN and CDR2 SVGIG come from the germline V gene (reference sequence). The J segment lost 3 bases and the V segment lost 6 bases, leaving 7 bases of the junction unmatched. The CDR3 spans 13 residues. CDR3 amino acids: CACATSWEETQYF. The CDR3, as DNA: TGTGCCTGCGCGACTAGCTGGGAAGAGACCCAGTACTTC.

In its sample, this clone was seen a few times. The V call is TRBV29-1, the J call TRBJ2-1; tentatively, D is TRBD1 (5 bases). CDR3 length: 13 residues. V was pared by 7 bases and J by 5 bases, with 15 bases between. Germline V gene lookup returns CDR1 SQVTM and CDR2 ANQGSEA. Here the CDR3 DNA reads TGCAGCGAACGGCAGGGAACTAACAATGAGCAGTTCTTC. This gives the protein CSERQGTNNEQFF.

The chain is built from TRBV5-1 and TRBJ2-2; D is possibly TRBD2 (6 bases). The V end lost 0 bases, the J end lost 7 bases, and 22 bases lay between the germline ends. This CDR3 spans 18 amino acids. In germline, CDR1 is SGHRS, CDR2 YFSETQ. CDR3 in amino acids: CASSLDSRERRIGGELFF. CDR3 in DNA: TGCGCCAGCAGCTTGGATTCGCGGGAAAGGAGGATCGGCGGGGAGCTGTTTTTT. Combining the CDR3 with reference TRBV5-1 and TRBJ2-2 gives the whole variable domain KAGVTQTPRYLIKTRGQQVTLSCSPISGHRSVSWYQQTPGQGLQFLFEYFSETQRNKGNFPGRFSGRQFSNSRSEMNVSTLELGDSALYLCASSLDSRERRIGGELFFGEGSRLTVL.

This chain connects TRBV9 to TRBJ2-1, with 9 bases lining up with TRBD1. Germline lookup yields CDR1 SGDLS and CDR2 YYNGEE. Germline trimming cut 4 bases from V and 6 bases from J; bases unmatched to any gene: 8. The CDR3 is 15 amino acids. In DNA, the CDR3 is TGTGCCAGCAGCCTGGGACAGGGAGCAGTCAATGAGCAGTTCTTC. Protein sequence: CASSLGQGAVNEQFF.